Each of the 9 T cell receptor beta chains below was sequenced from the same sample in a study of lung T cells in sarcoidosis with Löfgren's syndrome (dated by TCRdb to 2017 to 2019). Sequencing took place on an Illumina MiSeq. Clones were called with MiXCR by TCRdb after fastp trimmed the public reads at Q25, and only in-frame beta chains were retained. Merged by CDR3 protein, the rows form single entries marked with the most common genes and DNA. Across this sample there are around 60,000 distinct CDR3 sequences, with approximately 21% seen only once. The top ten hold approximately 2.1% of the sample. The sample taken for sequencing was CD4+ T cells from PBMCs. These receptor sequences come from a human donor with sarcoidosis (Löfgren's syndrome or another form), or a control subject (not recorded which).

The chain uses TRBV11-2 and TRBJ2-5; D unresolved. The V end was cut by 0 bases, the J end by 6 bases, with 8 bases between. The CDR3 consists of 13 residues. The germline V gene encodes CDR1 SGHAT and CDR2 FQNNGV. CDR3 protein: CASSLEPLKTQYF. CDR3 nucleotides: TGTGCCAGCAGCTTAGAACCCCTCAAGACCCAGTACTTC.

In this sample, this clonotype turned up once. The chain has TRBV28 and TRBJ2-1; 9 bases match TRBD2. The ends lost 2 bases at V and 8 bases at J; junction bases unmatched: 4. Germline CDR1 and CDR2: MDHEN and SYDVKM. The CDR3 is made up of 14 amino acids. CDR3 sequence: CASSLAGGSYEQFF. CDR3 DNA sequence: TGTGCCAGCAGTTTAGCGGGGGGGTCCTATGAGCAGTTCTTC.

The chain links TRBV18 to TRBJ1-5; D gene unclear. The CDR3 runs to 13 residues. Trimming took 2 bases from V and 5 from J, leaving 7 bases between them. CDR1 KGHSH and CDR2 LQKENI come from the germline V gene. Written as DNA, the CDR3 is TGTGCCAGCTCACCAGGGAGGGATCAGCCCCAGCATTTT. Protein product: CASSPGRDQPQHF.

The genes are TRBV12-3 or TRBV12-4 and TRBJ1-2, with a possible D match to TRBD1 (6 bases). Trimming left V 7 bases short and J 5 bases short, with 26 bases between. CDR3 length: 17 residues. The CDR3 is CASTKRPRGGAEYGYTF. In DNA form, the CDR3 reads TGTGCCAGCACCAAACGCCCCAGAGGGGGGGCAGAGTATGGCTACACCTTC.

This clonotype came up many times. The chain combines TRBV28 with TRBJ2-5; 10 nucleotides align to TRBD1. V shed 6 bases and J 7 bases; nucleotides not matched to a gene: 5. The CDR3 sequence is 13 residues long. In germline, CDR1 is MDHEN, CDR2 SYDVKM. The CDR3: CASSRQGAGTQYF. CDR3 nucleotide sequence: TGTGCCAGCAGCCGACAGGGGGCAGGGACCCAGTACTTC.

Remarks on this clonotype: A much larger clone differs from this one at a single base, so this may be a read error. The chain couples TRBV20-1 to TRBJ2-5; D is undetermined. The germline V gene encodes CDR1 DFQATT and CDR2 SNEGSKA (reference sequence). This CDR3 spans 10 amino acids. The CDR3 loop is CSARVQTQHF. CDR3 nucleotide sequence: TGCAGTGCTAGAGTACAGACCCAGCACTTC.

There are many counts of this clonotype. The CDR3 loop reads CASSLVQGNHEQYF. CDR3 coding DNA: TGTGCCAGCAGTTTAGTCCAGGGTAACCACGAGCAGTACTTC. The chain links TRBV28 to TRBJ2-7, with TRBD1 as a possible D gene (5 bases). Germline lookup yields CDR1 MDHEN and CDR2 SYDVKM. V dropped 2 bases and J dropped 5 bases, with 13 bases sitting between them. This CDR3 comprises 14 residues.

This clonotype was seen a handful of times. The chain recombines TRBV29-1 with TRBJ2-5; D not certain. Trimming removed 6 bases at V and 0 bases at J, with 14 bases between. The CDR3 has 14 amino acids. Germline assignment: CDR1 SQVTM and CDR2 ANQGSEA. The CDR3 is CSVRPLLNQETQYF. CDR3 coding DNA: TGCAGCGTGAGACCGTTACTGAACCAAGAGACCCAGTACTTC.

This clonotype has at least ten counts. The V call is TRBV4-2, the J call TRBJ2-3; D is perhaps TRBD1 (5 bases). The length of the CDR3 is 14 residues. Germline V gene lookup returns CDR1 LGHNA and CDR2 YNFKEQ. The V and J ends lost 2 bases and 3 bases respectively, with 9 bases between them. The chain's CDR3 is CASSQSTATDTQYF. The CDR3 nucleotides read TGTGCCAGCAGCCAATCGACAGCGACAGATACGCAGTATTTT.